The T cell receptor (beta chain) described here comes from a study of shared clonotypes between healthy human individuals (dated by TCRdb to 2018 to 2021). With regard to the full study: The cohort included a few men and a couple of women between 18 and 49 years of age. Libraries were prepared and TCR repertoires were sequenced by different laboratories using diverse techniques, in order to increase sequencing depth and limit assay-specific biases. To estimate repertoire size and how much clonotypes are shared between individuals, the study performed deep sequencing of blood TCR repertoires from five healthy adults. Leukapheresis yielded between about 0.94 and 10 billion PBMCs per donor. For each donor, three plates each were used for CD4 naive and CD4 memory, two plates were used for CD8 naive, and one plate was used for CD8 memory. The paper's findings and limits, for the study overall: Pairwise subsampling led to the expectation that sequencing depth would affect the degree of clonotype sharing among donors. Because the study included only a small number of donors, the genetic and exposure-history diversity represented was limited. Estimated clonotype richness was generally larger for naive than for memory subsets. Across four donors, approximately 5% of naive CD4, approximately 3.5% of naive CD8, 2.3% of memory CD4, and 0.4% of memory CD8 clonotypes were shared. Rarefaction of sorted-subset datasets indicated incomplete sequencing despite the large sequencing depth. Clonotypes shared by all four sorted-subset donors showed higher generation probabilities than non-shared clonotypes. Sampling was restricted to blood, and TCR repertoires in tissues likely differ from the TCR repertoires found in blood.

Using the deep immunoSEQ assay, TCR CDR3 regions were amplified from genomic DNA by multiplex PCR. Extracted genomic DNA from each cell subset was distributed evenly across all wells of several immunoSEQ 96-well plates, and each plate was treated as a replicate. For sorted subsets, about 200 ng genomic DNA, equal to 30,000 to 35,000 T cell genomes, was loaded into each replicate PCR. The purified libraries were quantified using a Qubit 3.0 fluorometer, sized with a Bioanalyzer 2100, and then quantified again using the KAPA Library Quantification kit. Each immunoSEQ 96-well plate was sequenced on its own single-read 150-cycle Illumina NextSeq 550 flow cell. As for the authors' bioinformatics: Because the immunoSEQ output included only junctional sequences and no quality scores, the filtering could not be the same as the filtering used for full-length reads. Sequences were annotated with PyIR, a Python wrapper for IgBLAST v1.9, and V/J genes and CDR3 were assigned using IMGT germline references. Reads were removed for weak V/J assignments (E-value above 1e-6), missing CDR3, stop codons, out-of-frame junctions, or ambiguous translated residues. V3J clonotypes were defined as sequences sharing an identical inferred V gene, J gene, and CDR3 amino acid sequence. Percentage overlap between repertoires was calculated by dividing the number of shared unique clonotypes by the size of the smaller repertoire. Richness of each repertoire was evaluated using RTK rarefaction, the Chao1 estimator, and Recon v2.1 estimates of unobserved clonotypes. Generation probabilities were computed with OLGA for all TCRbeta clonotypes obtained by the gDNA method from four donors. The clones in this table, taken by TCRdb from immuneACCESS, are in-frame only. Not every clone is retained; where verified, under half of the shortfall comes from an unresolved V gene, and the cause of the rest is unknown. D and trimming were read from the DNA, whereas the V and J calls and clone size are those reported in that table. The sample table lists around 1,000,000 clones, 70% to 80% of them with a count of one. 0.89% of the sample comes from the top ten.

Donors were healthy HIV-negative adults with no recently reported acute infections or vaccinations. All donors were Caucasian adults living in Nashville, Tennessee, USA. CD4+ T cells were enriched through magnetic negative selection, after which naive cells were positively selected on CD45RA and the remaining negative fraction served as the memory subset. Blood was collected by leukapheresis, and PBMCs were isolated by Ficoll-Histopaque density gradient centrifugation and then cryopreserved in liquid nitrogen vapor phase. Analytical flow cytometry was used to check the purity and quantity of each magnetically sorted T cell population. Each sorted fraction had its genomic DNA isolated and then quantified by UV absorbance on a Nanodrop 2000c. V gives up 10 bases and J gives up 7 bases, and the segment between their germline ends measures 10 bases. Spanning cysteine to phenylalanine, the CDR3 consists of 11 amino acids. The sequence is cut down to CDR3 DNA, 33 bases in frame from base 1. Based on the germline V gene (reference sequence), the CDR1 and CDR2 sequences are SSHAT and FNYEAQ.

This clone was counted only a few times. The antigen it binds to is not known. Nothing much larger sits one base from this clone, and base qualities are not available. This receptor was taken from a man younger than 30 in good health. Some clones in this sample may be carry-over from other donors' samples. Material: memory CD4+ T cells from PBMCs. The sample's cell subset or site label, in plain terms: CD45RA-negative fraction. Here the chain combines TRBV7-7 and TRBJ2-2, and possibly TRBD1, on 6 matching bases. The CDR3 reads CATPRGGELFF. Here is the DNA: TGTGCCACCCCCAGGGGCGGGGAGCTGTTTTTT. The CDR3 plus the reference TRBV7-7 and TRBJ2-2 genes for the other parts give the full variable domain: GAGVSQSPRYKVTKRGQDVTLRCDPISSHATLYWYQQALGQGPEFLTYFNYEAQPDKSGLPSDRFSAERPEGSISTLTIQRTEQRDSAMYRCATPRGGELFFGEGSRLTVL.